The entry that follows covers one TCR beta chain sequence. The antigen this receptor binds is unknown. Nothing much larger sits one base from this clone, and base qualities are not available. CDR1 and CDR2, looked up from the germline V gene, are SNHLY and FYNNEI. Counted from cysteine to phenylalanine, this CDR3 has 16 amino acids. Left in the record is the CDR3 DNA by itself, 48 bases read in frame from the first base. The junction shows trimming of 1 base on V and 4 bases on J, plus 16 bases between the germline ends. The run used an Illumina HiSeq 2000. Multiplex PCR amplification was used to build the TCR beta chain libraries. High-throughput sequencing was used to analyze the amplified TCR beta chain products. TCRdb passed the public sequencing reads through fastp at Q25 and MiXCR, retaining productive beta sequences. For every CDR3 protein sequence, its rows merge into one entry that carries the most common genes and DNA. The sample contains tens of thousands of distinct CDR3 sequences, around 23% of them found a single time. 8% of the sample belongs to the ten largest clones.

This entry is derived from a study of breast tumors, draining lymph nodes, adjacent tissues (TCRdb year 2016). Regarding the research as a whole: The study compared TCR beta repertoires across tumor, adjacent nontumor tissue and axillary lymph nodes from breast cancer patients. In human breast cancer, the study set out to evaluate how tumor, surrounding tissue and draining lymph node repertoires relate to one another and whether T cells may move between these sites.

Overall study results and their limits: The similarity between tumor and nontumor tissue repertoires was significantly greater in luminal-like breast cancer than in basal-like breast cancer. The data were judged consistent with most tumor T cells deriving from the lymph node and then expanding within tumor tissue. The conclusion that tumor T cells originate in lymph nodes was framed as consistent with a hypothesis rather than directly demonstrated. Tumor T-cell repertoires showed less diversity than lymph node repertoires and more diversity than nontumor tissue repertoires, and tumor T-cell repertoires showed preferential V and J gene usage.

This TCR came from a female donor with breast cancer. Some clones in this sample may be carry-over from other donors' samples. Input material: breast tumor tissue. The V and J genes are TRBV2 and TRBJ2-5; the D call could be TRBD1 or TRBD2, with each sharing 6 bases. The CDR3 sequence is CASSEGWRGSRETQYF. The DNA reads TGTGCCAGCAGTGAAGGGTGGAGGGGGTCGCGAGAGACCCAGTACTTC.